This T cell receptor beta chain originates from a study of metastatic and nonmetastatic thyroid tumors. Study-level information: A comparison of repertoires was made across blood and tumor or nodule tissue from malignant and benign thyroid patients.

Original handling: Clinicopathological groups of papillary thyroid cancer showed CDR3 differences that were used to build a distant-metastasis classifier. TCRdb reprocessed the PCR reads using MiXCR. None of the V and J calls come from the authors' own analysis; TCRdb made them. The sample carries 40,000 or so clones, around 43% recorded once. V lost 2 bases, J lost 0 bases, and 5 bases lay in between. Germline CDR1 is MNHNY and CDR2 is SVGAGI (reference sequence). This CDR3 region has 15 residues. A remark on this clone: Its antigen remains unknown.

Overall study findings and caveats: Significantly greater TCR beta diversity was reportedly found in malignant thyroid tumors than in benign nodules (in blood and tumor).

Patients were all untreated before their thyroid surgery. V is TRBV6-6 and J is TRBJ1-6; no clear D gene. Sequenced sample: tumor tissue. This sequence was found in a male donor with papillary thyroid cancer or a benign thyroid nodule (not recorded which). Some clones in this sample may be carry-over from other donors' samples. Written as DNA, the CDR3 is TGTGCCAGCAGTTACGCTAGCTCCTATAATTCACCCCTCCACTTT. This translates into CASSYASSYNSPLHF.